A selection of T cell receptor beta chains follows, all from one sample in a study of blood T cell repertoires in COVID-19. TCRdb's table, derived via immunoSEQ multiplex PCR, lists solely in-frame clones and lacks some. This table holds around 25,000 clones, about 70% found once. The sequenced sample was peripheral blood. Receptors were obtained from a man aged 50 to 59 with COVID-19, enrolled during active disease. Both conserved end residues are part of each CDR3. Fields, in order: V gene, D gene, clone size, J gene, CDR3 DNA, CDR3 protein. D genes are given only for firm matches. Clone size, where shown, is once, few, many, or a class for clones that have expanded.

TRBV9	.	.	TRBJ2-3	TGTGCCAGCAGCGTACCGGGCACAGATACGCAGTATTTT	CASSVPGTDTQYF
TRBV6-5	TRBD2	.	TRBJ2-7	TGTGCCAGCAGTTACTCGCGGGAGAAAGACTACGAGCAGTACTTC	CASSYSREKDYEQYF
TRBV7-9	.	.	TRBJ1-2	TGTGCCAGCAGCTTAGGAGGGGTCGGGAGCTATGGCTACACCTTC	CASSLGGVGSYGYTF
TRBV4-1	.	once	TRBJ2-1	TGCGCCAGCAGCCAAGGATTGCTAGGCAATGAGCAGTTCTTC	CASSQGLLGNEQFF
TRBV30	TRBD1	.	TRBJ2-3	TGTGCCTGGCAACTCACGCAGGGGGTAGATACGCAGTATTTT	CAWQLTQGVDTQYF
TRBV11-2	TRBD1	.	TRBJ1-1	TGTGCCAGCAGCCCCAAGGGGGCTACTGAAGCTTTCTTT	CASSPKGATEAFF
TRBV11-1	.	.	TRBJ1-6	TGTGCCAGCAGCTTAACAGGGTCACGCTCACCCCTCCACTTT	CASSLTGSRSPLHF
TRBV7-8	.	few	TRBJ2-6	TGTGCCAGCAGCTTAGTGGGACTCGACTTCTCTGGGGCCAACGTCCTGACTTTC	CASSLVGLDFSGANVLTF
TRBV3-1/TRBV3-2	TRBD1	.	TRBJ1-3	TGTGCCAGCAGCCCAGGGACAGGTGGAAACACCATATATTTT	CASSPGTGGNTIYF
TRBV29-1	.	.	TRBJ2-7	TGCAGCGTTGAAGGGCGACTAGACGACGAGCAGTACTTC	CSVEGRLDDEQYF
TRBV15	.	few	TRBJ2-1	TGTGCCACCAGCAGGAGGACATTCTCCTACAATGAGCAGTTCTTC	CATSRRTFSYNEQFF
TRBV4-1	TRBD2	.	TRBJ2-1	TGCGCCAGCAGCCAAACCGGGACTAGCGGTCGCAATGAGCAGTTCTTC	CASSQTGTSGRNEQFF
TRBV6-5	TRBD1	.	TRBJ2-7	TGTGCCAGCAGTTACTCGGGGACAGCATCCTACGAGCAGTACTTC	CASSYSGTASYEQYF
TRBV28	.	.	TRBJ1-5	TGTGCAAGCGGGTCGGGATTCAATCAGCCCCAGCATTTT	CASGSGFNQPQHF
TRBV29-1	TRBD1	.	TRBJ1-4	TGCAGCGTTGGGGACAGGCCCAATGAAAAACTGTTTTTT	CSVGDRPNEKLFF
TRBV9	.	.	TRBJ2-1	TGTGCCAGCAGCGTAGGGACTTTGGGTTCGCACGAGCAGTTCTTC	CASSVGTLGSHEQFF
TRBV6-1	.	.	TRBJ2-7	TGTGCCAGCAGTAGCAGGGAGGGGGACGAGCAGTACTTC	CASSSREGDEQYF
TRBV7-2	TRBD1	.	TRBJ1-2	TGTGCCAGCAGCTTAACTGTGACAGGGGTCTATGGCTACACCTTC	CASSLTVTGVYGYTF
TRBV21-1	.	.	TRBJ1-1	TGTGCCAGCAGCAACTCTCAGATGAACACTGAAGCTTTCTTT	CASSNSQMNTEAFF
TRBV24-1	.	few	TRBJ2-5	TGTGCCACCAGTGGGGGGGGCGGAGAGACCCAGTACTTC	CATSGGGGETQYF
TRBV4-1	TRBD2	.	TRBJ2-5	TGCGCCAGCAGCCCAGAGATAGCGGGAGCACGGGAGACCCAGTACTTC	CASSPEIAGARETQYF
TRBV7-9	TRBD2	.	TRBJ2-1	TGTGCCAGCACCGGCGGGGGATACAATGAGCAGTTCTTC	CASTGGGYNEQFF
TRBV5-1	.	.	TRBJ2-3	TGCGCCAGCAGATCACGGGGGGACATTAGCACAGATACGCAGTATTTT	CASRSRGDISTDTQYF
TRBV4-1	.	few	TRBJ1-1	TGCGCCAGCAGCCAAAAAAGGTTCACCGGGGGGAGCACTGAAGCTTTCTTT	CASSQKRFTGGSTEAFF
TRBV3-1/TRBV3-2	.	.	TRBJ1-3	TGTGCCAGCAGCTCGGAGGCTGGAAACACCATATATTTT	CASSSEAGNTIYF
TRBV7-9	.	.	TRBJ1-2	TGTGCCAGCAGCTTAGAGAGGGAAGGCTACACCTTC	CASSLEREGYTF
TRBV28	TRBD1	.	TRBJ1-2	TGTGCCAGCAGACAACTGACAGGGGGCGTCCCTCTAGGTGGCTACACCTTC	CASRQLTGGVPLGGYTF
TRBV12-1	.	.	TRBJ2-1	TGTGCCAGCAGCCTACGGCGGGACCACGTTCGGTACAATGAGCAGTTCTTC	CASSLRRDHVRYNEQFF
TRBV19	.	few	TRBJ1-1	TGTGCCAGTAAATCAGACTCCCACCTTGTAGACACTGAAGCTTTCTTT	CASKSDSHLVDTEAFF
TRBV7-9	TRBD1	.	TRBJ1-1	TGTGCCAGCAGCTCACAGGGGGGAGCCACTGAAGCTTTCTTT	CASSSQGGATEAFF
TRBV2	.	.	TRBJ2-7	TGTGCCACCAAAACGGGGGTTAGTTACGAGCAGTACTTC	CATKTGVSYEQYF
TRBV18	.	.	TRBJ2-5	TGTGCCAGCTCACCACAGGACAGCCAAGAGACCCAGTACTTC	CASSPQDSQETQYF
TRBV19	.	.	TRBJ1-5	TGTGCCAGTGCACAGGGAGTGGGCAATCAGCCCCAGCATTTT	CASAQGVGNQPQHF
TRBV12-2	.	.	TRBJ2-2	TGTGCAAGTCGTTTAGGCCGGGGAAACACCGGGGAGCTGTTTTTT	CASRLGRGNTGELFF
TRBV2	TRBD1	few	TRBJ2-5	TGTGCCAGCATCGGGGGACAGGGGGCGCGGGAGACCCAGTACTTC	CASIGGQGARETQYF
TRBV27	TRBD2	.	TRBJ2-3	TGTGCCAGCAGTTACCTGGGGGTAGCGGGGGTTAGAGATACGCAGTATTTT	CASSYLGVAGVRDTQYF
TRBV28	.	.	TRBJ2-1	TGTGCCAGCAGGGGCGGGGAAACCTACAATGAGCAGTTCTTC	CASRGGETYNEQFF
TRBV6-5	.	.	TRBJ1-1	TGTGCCAGCAGTTACTCGAGGAAGGACACTGAAGCTTTCTTT	CASSYSRKDTEAFF
TRBV6-5	.	.	TRBJ1-1	TGTGCCAGCAGGGAGGTCAGATGGAACACTGAAGCTTTCTTT	CASREVRWNTEAFF
TRBV6-5	TRBD2	.	TRBJ2-3	TGTGCCAGTACAAAGTCAGCGGGAGGGCCAGATACGCAGTATTTT	CASTKSAGGPDTQYF
TRBV19	.	.	TRBJ1-5	TGTGCCAGTAGTACCCACAGATATAGCAATCAGCCCCAGCATTTT	CASSTHRYSNQPQHF
TRBV6-5	.	.	TRBJ2-7	TGTGCCAGCAGTTACCGTACAGGGAAACCCTACGAGCAGTACTTC	CASSYRTGKPYEQYF
TRBV28	TRBD1	few	TRBJ1-5	TGTGCCAGCAGGCTAGGGACAGGGGGCGGTCGGAATCAGCCCCAGCATTTT	CASRLGTGGGRNQPQHF
TRBV28	.	.	TRBJ2-7	TGTGCCAGCAGGGTGGGGCCTGAGCAGTACTTC	CASRVGPEQYF
TRBV6-1	.	.	TRBJ1-5	TGTGCCAGCAGTGAAATGGGGGGGTCCAATCAGCCCCAGCATTTT	CASSEMGGSNQPQHF
TRBV24-1	TRBD1	.	TRBJ1-4	TGTGCCACCAGTGACTCTCGACAGGGGGCGGAAAAACTGTTTTTT	CATSDSRQGAEKLFF
TRBV2	TRBD2	.	TRBJ2-7	TGTGCCACCTCCGGGACTAGCGGCTACGAGCAGTACTTC	CATSGTSGYEQYF
TRBV27	.	.	TRBJ1-4	TGTGCCAGCAGACCGGGCCAGCGGGTCGGAAAACTGTTTTTT	CASRPGQRVGKLFF
TRBV5-1	TRBD2	.	TRBJ2-1	TGCGCCAGCGGACTAGCGGGAGTCTTTGAGCAGTTCTTC	CASGLAGVFEQFF
TRBV28	.	once	TRBJ2-7	TGTGCCAGCAGTTCCGACAGGCTATTAACCGAGCAGTACTTC	CASSSDRLLTEQYF
TRBV19	TRBD1	.	TRBJ1-3	TGTGCCAGTAGCCCTACAGGGGCGCGTGGAAACACCATATATTTT	CASSPTGARGNTIYF
TRBV12-3/TRBV12-4	.	.	TRBJ2-5	TGTGCCAGCAGTTGGGGCGGAGAGGAGACCCAGTACTTC	CASSWGGEETQYF
TRBV5-5	.	.	TRBJ2-2	TGTGCCAGCAGCTTGGCCTTATCGACCGGGGAGCTGTTTTTT	CASSLALSTGELFF
TRBV5-1	.	.	TRBJ2-7	TGCGCCAGCAGCCTCGGAGCGCGACAGTACTTC	CASSLGARQYF